The clone carrying this T cell receptor (beta chain) has just a few counts. Its target is not known. V lost 0 bases and J 1 base, leaving 10 bases between the germline ends. There are 16 residues in the CDR3. Germline CDR1 and CDR2: SGHAT and FQNNGV. Unique molecular identifiers were present on cDNA, and template switching added a universal primer site. Each CDR3 protein gets one entry after TCRdb re-called the 5' RACE reads with MiXCR. The table records more than 600,000 distinct CDR3 sequences, 15% to 20% of them present only once. The entry originates in a study of identical twins. Study-wide results and limits: Zero-insertion analyses were open to partial confounding by invariant MAIT and iNKT cells.

The data also belong to a second study, concerning T cells expressing NK-cell markers. That report notes: The TCR beta repertoires were obtained from sorted CD3+CD56+NKG2C+, CD3+CD56+NKG2C- and CD3+CD56-NKG2C+ T cells.

The sequence came from a woman under 30 in good health. Material: PBMCs. The chain carries TRBV11-2 and TRBJ2-1; D gene ambiguous. The CDR3: CASSLDPGLSYNEQFF. For the CDR3, the DNA is TGTGCCAGCAGCTTAGATCCCGGTCTATCCTACAATGAGCAGTTCTTC.